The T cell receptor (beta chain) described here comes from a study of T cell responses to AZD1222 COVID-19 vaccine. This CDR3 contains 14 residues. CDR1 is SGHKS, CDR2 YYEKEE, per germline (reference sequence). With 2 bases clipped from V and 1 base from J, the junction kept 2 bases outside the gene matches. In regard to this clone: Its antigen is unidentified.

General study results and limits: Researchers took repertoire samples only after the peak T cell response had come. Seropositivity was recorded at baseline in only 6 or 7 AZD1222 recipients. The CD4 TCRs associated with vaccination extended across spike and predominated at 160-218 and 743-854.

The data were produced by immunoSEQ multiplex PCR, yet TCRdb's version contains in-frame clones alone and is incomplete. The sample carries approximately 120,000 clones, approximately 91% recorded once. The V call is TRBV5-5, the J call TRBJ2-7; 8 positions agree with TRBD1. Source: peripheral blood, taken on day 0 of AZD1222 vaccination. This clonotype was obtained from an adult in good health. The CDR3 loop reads CASSFGQGSYEQYF. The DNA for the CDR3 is TGTGCCAGCAGCTTCGGACAGGGATCCTACGAGCAGTACTTC.